Below are 16 T cell receptor beta chains sequenced from a single sample in a study of blood T cell repertoires in COVID-19. Using immunoSEQ multiplex PCR, the repertoire was profiled, and TCRdb retains in-frame clones only, with some absent. This sample has approximately 450,000 clones, with 87% found just once. The sample was PBMCs or T cells enriched from blood (not recorded which). Source of these receptors: a young woman with acute COVID-19.

The chain combines TRBV9 with TRBJ2-2; TRBD2 matches 10 bases. CDR1 SGDLS and CDR2 YYNGEE come from the germline V gene. CDR3 length: 18 residues. V lost 2 bases, J lost 1 base, and 8 bases stayed unmatched. The CDR3 protein is CASSVAVVAGGNTGELFF. For the CDR3, the DNA is TGTGCCAGCAGCGTGGCCGTGGTAGCGGGAGGGAACACCGGGGAGCTGTTTTTT.

CDR3 in amino acids: CASSLAPGLAGAADTQYF. The CDR3 DNA reads as TGTGCCAGCAGCTTAGCGCCGGGACTAGCGGGAGCCGCAGATACGCAGTATTTT. The chain uses TRBV7-2 and TRBJ2-3; 14 bases line up with TRBD2. Trimming took 0 bases from V and 4 from J; bases not matched to a gene: 6. This CDR3 comprises 18 residues. Germline CDR1 reads SGHTA; CDR2 reads FQGNSA.

The chain has TRBV25-1 and TRBJ1-6, with D perhaps TRBD1 (5 bases). CDR3 size: 17 residues. CDR1 and CDR2 (germline): MGHDK, SYGVNS. Trimming cost V 0 bases and J 3 bases, with 12 bases left between them. The CDR3 region is CASSEYGPGDYNSPLHF. The DNA of the CDR3 is TGTGCCAGCAGTGAATATGGCCCGGGGGACTATAATTCACCCCTCCACTTT. The complete variable domain, with remaining parts taken from reference TRBV25-1 and TRBJ1-6, reads EADIYQTPRYLVIGTGKKITLECSQTMGHDKMYWYQQDPGMELHLIHYSYGVNSTEKGDLSSESTVSRIRTEHFPLTLESARPSHTSQYLCASSEYGPGDYNSPLHFGNGTRLTVT.

The chain recombines TRBV29-1 with TRBJ2-5; TRBD1 matches 8 bases. The CDR3 consists of 13 residues. The V segment lost 4 bases and the J segment 13 bases; nucleotides outside the gene matches: 14. The germline gives CDR1 SQVTM, CDR2 ANQGSEA. In DNA, the CDR3 is TGCAGCGTTGGGTCGGACAGGGACTTGGTTGGGTACTTC. Protein product: CSVGSDRDLVGYF.

The gene calls are TRBV4-3 and TRBJ1-3; weak D call: TRBD1 (5 bases). This CDR3 is built from 15 residues. Trimming removed 0 bases at V and 7 bases at J, with 13 bases between. Germline values: CDR1 LGHNA, CDR2 YSLEER. The DNA for the CDR3 is TGCGCCAGCAGCCAAGACCCCGGGCAGGGCAACACCATATATTTT. Amino acid sequence: CASSQDPGQGNTIYF.

This chain joins TRBV12-3 or TRBV12-4 and TRBJ1-2; D may be TRBD1 (5 bases). V was shortened by 7 bases and J by 4 bases, with 13 bases between the two germline ends. This CDR3 is built from 13 residues. CDR3 amino acids: CASNTGGGYGYTF. CDR3 coding DNA: TGTGCCAGCAACACCGGGGGAGGCTATGGCTACACCTTC.

The rearrangement joins TRBV10-3 to TRBJ1-4; 9 bases line up with TRBD1. The length of the CDR3 is 14 residues. Trimming took 6 bases from V and 4 from J; bases not matched to a gene: 3. Germline V gives CDR1 ENHRY, CDR2 SYGVKD. Written as DNA, the CDR3 is TGTGCCATCAGAAGGACAGGGGATAATGAAAAACTGTTTTTT. Translating it yields CAIRRTGDNEKLFF.

The chain employs TRBV2 and TRBJ2-7, with unresolved D. Germline CDR1 and CDR2: SNHLY and FYNNEI. CDR3 size: 16 residues. Trimming shortened V by 0 bases and J by 3 bases, and 15 bases separated the two germline ends. The CDR3 sequence is CASSEAPGRSNYEQYF. For the CDR3, the DNA is TGTGCCAGCAGTGAAGCGCCTGGGCGCTCCAACTACGAGCAGTACTTC.

The chain is built from TRBV27 and TRBJ1-5, with 9 bases aligning to TRBD1. The V and J ends lost 4 bases and 7 bases, in that order; junction bases with no gene match: 2. CDR1 MNHEY and CDR2 SMNVEV come from the germline V gene (reference sequence). The CDR3 is 13 residues long. This CDR3 reads CASSYRGRQPQHF. CDR3 nucleotides: TGTGCCAGCAGTTACAGGGGGCGGCAGCCCCAGCATTTT.

CDR3 in amino acids: CASSLTSGSYEQYF. The CDR3 DNA follows: TGTGCCAGCAGCTTAACGAGCGGCAGCTACGAGCAGTACTTC. This rearrangement joins TRBV7-9 to TRBJ2-7; TRBD2 is a possible D gene (5 bases). This CDR3 comprises 14 residues. Per the germline V gene, CDR1 is SEHNR and CDR2 is FQNEAQ (reference sequence). V was cut by 2 bases and J by 3 bases, with 11 bases left in between.

The rearrangement links TRBV7-9 to TRBJ1-2; 9 bases agree with TRBD1. This CDR3 is built from 14 residues. Germline CDR1 reads SEHNR; CDR2 reads FQNEAQ (reference sequence). V shed 3 bases and J 7 bases; nucleotides not matched to a gene: 6. For the CDR3, the DNA is TGTGCCAGCAGCTTCGGGGACAGGGTGTTTGGCTACACCTTC. This translates into CASSFGDRVFGYTF. The full variable domain, completed using reference TRBV7-9 and TRBJ1-2, is DTGVSQNPRHKITKRGQNVTFRCDPISEHNRLYWYRQTLGQGPEFLTYFQNEAQLEKSRLLSDRFSAERPKGSFSTLEIQRTEQGDSAMYLCASSFGDRVFGYTFGSGTRLTVV.

The chain recombines TRBV7-7 with TRBJ2-5, with 8 bases matching TRBD1. The CDR3 spans 13 residues. J lost 1 base, V lost 8 bases, and 3 bases had no gene match. Germline CDR1 is SSHAT and CDR2 is FNYEAQ (reference sequence). CDR3 nucleotides: TGTGCCAGCGGTACAGGGGGCCAAGAGACCCAGTACTTC. Translating gives CASGTGGQETQYF.

The chain carries TRBV4-1 and TRBJ1-3, with TRBD1 as a possible D gene (6 bases). V was clipped by 4 bases and J by 2 bases, with 15 bases between them. This CDR3 contains 16 residues. Germline V CDR1 and CDR2: MGHRA, YSYEKL. The DNA of the CDR3 is TGCGCCAGCAGCCCCCAGCAGGGGAGTCCTGGAAACACCATATATTTT. It specifies CASSPQQGSPGNTIYF.

The V gene is TRBV12-3 or TRBV12-4, the J gene TRBJ2-1; D might be TRBD2 (5 bases). The CDR3 sequence is 13 residues long. V lost 6 bases to trimming and J lost 0 bases, with 6 bases between them. The CDR3 sequence is CASSGVSYNEQFF. The CDR3 DNA reads as TGTGCCAGCAGCGGGGTCTCCTACAATGAGCAGTTCTTC.

The chain combines TRBV7-2 with TRBJ1-2; TRBD1 might be the D (6 bases). Germline CDR1 reads SGHTA; CDR2 reads FQGNSA. V shed 5 bases and J shed 4 bases, with 17 bases lying between them. The CDR3 length is 15 residues. Written as DNA, the CDR3 is TGTGCCAGCAGCGACAGGCGGAGACTGGGCTATGGCTACACCTTC. As protein: CASSDRRRLGYGYTF.

The sample holds a few counts of this clone. The chain joins TRBV3-1 (or the pseudogene TRBV3-2) to TRBJ1-1; D gene unclear. Germline CDR1 is LGHDT and CDR2 is YNNKEL (reference sequence). Trimming removed 3 bases at V and 5 bases at J, with 13 bases between. The CDR3 consists of 14 residues. The CDR3 loop reads CASSHFQATTEAFF. CDR3 nucleotides: TGTGCCAGCAGCCATTTCCAGGCTACAACTGAAGCTTTCTTT.